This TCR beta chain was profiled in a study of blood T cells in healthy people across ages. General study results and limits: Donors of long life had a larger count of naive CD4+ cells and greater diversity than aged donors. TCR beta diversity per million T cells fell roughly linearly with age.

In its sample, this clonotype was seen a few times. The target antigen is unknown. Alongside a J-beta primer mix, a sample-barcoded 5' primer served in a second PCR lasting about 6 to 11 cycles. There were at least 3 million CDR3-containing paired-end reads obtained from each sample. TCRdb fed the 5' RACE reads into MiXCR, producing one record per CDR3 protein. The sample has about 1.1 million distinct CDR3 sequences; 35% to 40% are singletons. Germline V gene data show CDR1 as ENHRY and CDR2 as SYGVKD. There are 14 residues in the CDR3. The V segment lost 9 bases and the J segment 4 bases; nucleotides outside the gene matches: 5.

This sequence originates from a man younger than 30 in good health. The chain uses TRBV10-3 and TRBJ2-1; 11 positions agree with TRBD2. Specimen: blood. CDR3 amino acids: CAIAGTSGYNEQFF. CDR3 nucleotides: TGTGCCATAGCCGGGACTAGCGGTTACAATGAGCAGTTCTTC.